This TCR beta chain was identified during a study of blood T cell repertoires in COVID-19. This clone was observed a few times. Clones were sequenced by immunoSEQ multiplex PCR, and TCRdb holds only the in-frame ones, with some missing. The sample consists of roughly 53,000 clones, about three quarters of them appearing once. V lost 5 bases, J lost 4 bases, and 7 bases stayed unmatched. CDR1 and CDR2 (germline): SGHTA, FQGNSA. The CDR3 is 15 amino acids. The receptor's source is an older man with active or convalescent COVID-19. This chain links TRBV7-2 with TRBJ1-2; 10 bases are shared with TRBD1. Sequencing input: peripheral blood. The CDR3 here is CASSPRQGAAYGYTF. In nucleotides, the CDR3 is TGTGCCAGCAGCCCCCGACAGGGGGCGGCCTATGGCTACACCTTC.